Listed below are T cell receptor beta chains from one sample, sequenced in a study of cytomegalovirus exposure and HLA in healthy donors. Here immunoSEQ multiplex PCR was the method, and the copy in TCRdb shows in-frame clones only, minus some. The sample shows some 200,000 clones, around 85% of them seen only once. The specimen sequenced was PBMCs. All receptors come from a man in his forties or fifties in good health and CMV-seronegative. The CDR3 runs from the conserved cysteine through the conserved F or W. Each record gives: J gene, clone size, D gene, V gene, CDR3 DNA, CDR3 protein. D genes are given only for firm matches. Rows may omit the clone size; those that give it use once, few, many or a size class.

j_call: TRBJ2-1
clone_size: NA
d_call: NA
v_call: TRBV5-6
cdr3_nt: TGTGCCAGCAGCTTGGCCCGGGCGGGGCTACGGGGCAATGAGCAGTTCTTC
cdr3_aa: CASSLARAGLRGNEQFF

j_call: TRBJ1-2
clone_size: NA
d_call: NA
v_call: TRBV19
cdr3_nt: TGTGCCAGTAGGCCCAGGGATCCTGGGTATGGCTACACCTTC
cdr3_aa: CASRPRDPGYGYTF

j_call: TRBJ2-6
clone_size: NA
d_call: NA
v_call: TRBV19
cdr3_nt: TGTGCCAGTAGTATCGAGCTTTCTGGGGCCAACGTCCTGACTTTC
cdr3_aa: CASSIELSGANVLTF

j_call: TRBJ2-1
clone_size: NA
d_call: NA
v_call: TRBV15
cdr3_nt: TGTGCCACCAGCAGTGGCGCGGAGTACAATGAGCAGTTCTTC
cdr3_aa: CATSSGAEYNEQFF

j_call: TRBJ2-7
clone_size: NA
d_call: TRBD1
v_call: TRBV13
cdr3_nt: TGTGCCAGCAGCTTGGATGGGACAGGGGTAGGCCACGAGCAGTACTTC
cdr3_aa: CASSLDGTGVGHEQYF

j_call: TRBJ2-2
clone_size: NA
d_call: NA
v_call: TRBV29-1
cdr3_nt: TGCAGCGTCGGGGGAGACACCGGGGAGCTGTTTTTT
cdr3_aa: CSVGGDTGELFF

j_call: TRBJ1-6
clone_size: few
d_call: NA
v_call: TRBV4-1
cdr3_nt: TGCGCCAGCAGCCCTCAGGCAGGAACCCTTAATTCACCCCTCCACTTT
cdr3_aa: CASSPQAGTLNSPLHF

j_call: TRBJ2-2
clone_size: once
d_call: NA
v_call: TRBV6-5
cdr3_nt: TGTGCCAGCAGCCTACAACGGGTGATCGGGGAGCTGTTTTTT
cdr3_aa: CASSLQRVIGELFF

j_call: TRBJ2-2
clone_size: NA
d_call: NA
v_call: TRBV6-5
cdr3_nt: TGTGCCAGCAGTTACCCCAAAGGGGAGAACACCGGGGAGCTGTTTTTT
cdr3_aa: CASSYPKGENTGELFF

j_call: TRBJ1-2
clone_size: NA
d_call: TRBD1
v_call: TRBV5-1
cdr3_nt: TGCGCCAGCAGCCCGGATAACAGGGGTCTGAACTATGGCTACACCTTC
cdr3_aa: CASSPDNRGLNYGYTF

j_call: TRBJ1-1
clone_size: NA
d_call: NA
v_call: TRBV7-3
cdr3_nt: TGTGCCAGCAGCTTAAGGGGGGGCAGGGGCACTGAAGCTTTCTTT
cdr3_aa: CASSLRGGRGTEAFF

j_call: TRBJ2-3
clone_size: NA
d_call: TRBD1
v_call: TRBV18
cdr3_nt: TGTGCCAGCTCACCTCGGGACAGGGGCACTAGCACAGATACGCAGTATTTT
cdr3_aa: CASSPRDRGTSTDTQYF

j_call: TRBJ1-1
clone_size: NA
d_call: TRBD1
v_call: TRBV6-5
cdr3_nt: TGTGCCAGCAGTTATGTCAGGGGGCTCGGCACTGAAGCTTTCTTT
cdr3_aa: CASSYVRGLGTEAFF

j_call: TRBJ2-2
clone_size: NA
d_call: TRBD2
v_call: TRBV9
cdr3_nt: TGTGCCAGCAGCGTGGGCGGGGGGGCGAGCGGGGAGCTGTTTTTT
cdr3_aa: CASSVGGGASGELFF

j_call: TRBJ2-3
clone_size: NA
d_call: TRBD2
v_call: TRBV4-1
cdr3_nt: TGCGCCAGCAGCCCCTGGGCTAGCGGGGGGCTAGGGTCTGATACGCAGTATTTT
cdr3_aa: CASSPWASGGLGSDTQYF

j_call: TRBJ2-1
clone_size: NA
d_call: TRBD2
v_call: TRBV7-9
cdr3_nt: TGTGCCAGCAGCTTGGGACTAGCTTACTACAATGAGCAGTTCTTC
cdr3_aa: CASSLGLAYYNEQFF

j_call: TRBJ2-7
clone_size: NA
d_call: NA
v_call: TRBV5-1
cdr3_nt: TGCGCCAGCCGCCAGGGCAACGTGGGCTACGAGCAGTACTTC
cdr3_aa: CASRQGNVGYEQYF

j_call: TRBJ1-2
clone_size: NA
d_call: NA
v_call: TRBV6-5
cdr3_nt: TGTGCCAGCAGCCCCGGACTGCTCCAAGATGGCTACACCTTC
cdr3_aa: CASSPGLLQDGYTF

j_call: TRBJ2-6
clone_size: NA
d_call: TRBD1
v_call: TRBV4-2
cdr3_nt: TGTGCCAGCAGCCCCGGACAGGGGGCGAGCTCTGGGGCCAACGTCCTGACTTTC
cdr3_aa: CASSPGQGASSGANVLTF

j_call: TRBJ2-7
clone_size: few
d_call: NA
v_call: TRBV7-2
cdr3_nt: TGTGCCAGCAGCCTCCTGGGGGGTTTTATTCCCGAGCAGTACTTC
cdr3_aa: CASSLLGGFIPEQYF

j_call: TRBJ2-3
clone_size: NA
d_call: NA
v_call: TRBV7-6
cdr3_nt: TGTGCCAGCAGCAACGGAGTGGCCTTCACAGATACGCAGTATTTT
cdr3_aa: CASSNGVAFTDTQYF

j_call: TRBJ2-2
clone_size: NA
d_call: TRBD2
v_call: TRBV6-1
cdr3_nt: TGTGCCAGCAGTGAGAGGACTAGCGGGGGGGCCCGGACCGGGGAGCTGTTTTTT
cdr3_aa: CASSERTSGGARTGELFF